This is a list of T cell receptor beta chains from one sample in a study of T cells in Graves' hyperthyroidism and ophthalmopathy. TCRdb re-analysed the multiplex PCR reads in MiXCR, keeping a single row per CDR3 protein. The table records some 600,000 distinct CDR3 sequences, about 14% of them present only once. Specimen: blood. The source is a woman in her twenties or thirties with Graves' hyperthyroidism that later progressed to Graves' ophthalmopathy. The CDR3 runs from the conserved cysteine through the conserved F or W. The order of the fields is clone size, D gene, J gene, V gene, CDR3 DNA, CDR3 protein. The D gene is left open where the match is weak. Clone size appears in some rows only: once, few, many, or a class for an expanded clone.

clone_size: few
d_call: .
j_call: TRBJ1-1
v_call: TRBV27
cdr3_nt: TGTGCCAGCAGTTTCATTGGGGCTGAAGCTTTCTTT
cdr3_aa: CASSFIGAEAFF

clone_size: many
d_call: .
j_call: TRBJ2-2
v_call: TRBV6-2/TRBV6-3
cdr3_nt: TGTGCCAGCAGTTACTCCATATCCCCCGGTGCGGGGCGGAGCACCGGGGAGCTGTTTTTT
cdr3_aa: CASSYSISPGAGRSTGELFF

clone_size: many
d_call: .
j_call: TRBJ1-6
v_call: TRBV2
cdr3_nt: TGTGCCAGCGGAGAGACGGTTGAGCGATCACCCCTCCACTTT
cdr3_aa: CASGETVERSPLHF

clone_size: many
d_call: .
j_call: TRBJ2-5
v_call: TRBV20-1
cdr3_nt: TGCAGTGCTGTCCCGACAGAGGAAAAAGAGACCCAGTACTTC
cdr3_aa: CSAVPTEEKETQYF

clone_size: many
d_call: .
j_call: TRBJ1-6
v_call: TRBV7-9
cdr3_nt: TGTGCCAGCAGCTTAGGGGCAGAAACACCCCTCCACTTT
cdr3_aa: CASSLGAETPLHF

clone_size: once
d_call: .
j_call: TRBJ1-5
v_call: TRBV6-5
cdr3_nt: TGTGCCAGCAGTTACTCGAACGTAGGGGATCAGCCCCAGCATTTT
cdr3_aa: CASSYSNVGDQPQHF

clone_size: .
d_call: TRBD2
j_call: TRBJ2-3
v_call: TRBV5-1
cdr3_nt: TGCGCCAGCAGCTACGGACTAGCGGGAGCGGGTCACACAGATACGCAGTATTTT
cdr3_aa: CASSYGLAGAGHTDTQYF

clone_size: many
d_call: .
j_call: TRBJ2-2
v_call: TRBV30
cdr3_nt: TGTGCCTGGAGGTTGGCCGGGGAGCTGTTTTTT
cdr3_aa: CAWRLAGELFF

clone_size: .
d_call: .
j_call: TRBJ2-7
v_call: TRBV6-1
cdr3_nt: TGTGCCAGCAGTGAATTTTCCCGACCGTCCTACGAGCAGTACTTC
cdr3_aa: CASSEFSRPSYEQYF

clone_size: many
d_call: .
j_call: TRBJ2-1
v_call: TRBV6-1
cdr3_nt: TGTGCAGTAGGGGGATGGGTTAATGAGCAGTTCTTC
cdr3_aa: CAVGGWVNEQFF

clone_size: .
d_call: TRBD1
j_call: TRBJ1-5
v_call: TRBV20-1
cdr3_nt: TGCAGTGCTAGAGATCTCGGGCAGGGGGCCAGGCAGCCCCAGCATTTT
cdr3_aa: CSARDLGQGARQPQHF

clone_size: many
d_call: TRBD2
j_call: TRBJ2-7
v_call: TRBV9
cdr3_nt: TGTGCCAGCAGCGTAGATTGGGGGGGGGTCTACGAGCAGTACTTC
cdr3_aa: CASSVDWGGVYEQYF

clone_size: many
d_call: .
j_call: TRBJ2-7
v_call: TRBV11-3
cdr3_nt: TGTGCCAGCAGCCCCCCCTCCTACGAGCAGTACTTC
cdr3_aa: CASSPPSYEQYF

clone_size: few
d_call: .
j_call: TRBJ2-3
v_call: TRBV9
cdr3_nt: TGTGCCAGCAGCGTACGCGGGGCCAGCACAGATACGCAGTATTTT
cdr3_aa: CASSVRGASTDTQYF

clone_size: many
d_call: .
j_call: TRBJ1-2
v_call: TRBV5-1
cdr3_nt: TGCGCCAGCAGCTCCAGCCCCAACTATGGCTACACCTTC
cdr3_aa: CASSSSPNYGYTF

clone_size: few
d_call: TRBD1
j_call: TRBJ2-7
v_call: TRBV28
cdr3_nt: TGTGCCAGCAACAGGGGTTACGAGCAGTACTTC
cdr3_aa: CASNRGYEQYF

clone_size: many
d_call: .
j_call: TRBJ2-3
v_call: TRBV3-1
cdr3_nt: TGTGCCAGCAGCCAACATCCTTCAGATACGCAGTATTTT
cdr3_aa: CASSQHPSDTQYF

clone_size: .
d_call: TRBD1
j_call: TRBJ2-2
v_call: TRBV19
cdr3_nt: TGTGCCAGTAGTATATGGGGACAGGGGGCCGGGGAGCTGTTTTTT
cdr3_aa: CASSIWGQGAGELFF

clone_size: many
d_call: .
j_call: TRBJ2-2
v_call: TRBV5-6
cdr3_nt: TGTGCCAGCAGCTTGACTCCCACAGGGAACACCGGGGAGCTGTTTTTT
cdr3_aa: CASSLTPTGNTGELFF

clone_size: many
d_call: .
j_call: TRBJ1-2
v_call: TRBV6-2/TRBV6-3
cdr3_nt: TGTGCCAGCAGTTACTCGTCGGGTGGTGGCTACACCTTC
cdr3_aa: CASSYSSGGGYTF

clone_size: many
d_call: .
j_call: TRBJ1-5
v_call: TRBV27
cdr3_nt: TGTGCCAGCAGTCGAGCCCGGGGCTATCAGCCCCAGCATTTT
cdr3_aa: CASSRARGYQPQHF

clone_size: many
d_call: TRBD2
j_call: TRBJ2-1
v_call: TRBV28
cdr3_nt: TGTGCCAGCAGCTCCGGGACTAGATCAAGACAGTTCTTC
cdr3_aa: CASSSGTRSRQFF

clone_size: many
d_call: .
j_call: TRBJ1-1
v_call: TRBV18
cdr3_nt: TGTGCCAGCTCACCCCAGGGATCCACTGAAGCTTTCTTT
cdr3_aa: CASSPQGSTEAFF

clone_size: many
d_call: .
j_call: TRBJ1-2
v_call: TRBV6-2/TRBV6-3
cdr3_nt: TGTGCCAGCAGTTCTCTACCCGGCTATGGCTACACCTTC
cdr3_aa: CASSSLPGYGYTF

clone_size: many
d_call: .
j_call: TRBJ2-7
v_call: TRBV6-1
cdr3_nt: TGTGCCAGCAGCCCAGGTCACGAGCAGTACTTC
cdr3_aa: CASSPGHEQYF

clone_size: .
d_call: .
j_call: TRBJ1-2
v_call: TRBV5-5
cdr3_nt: TGTGCCAGCAGCTCCACGGGGGGACTGACGAACTATGGCTACACCTTC
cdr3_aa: CASSSTGGLTNYGYTF

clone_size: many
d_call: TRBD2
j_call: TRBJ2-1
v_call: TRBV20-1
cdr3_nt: TGCAGTGCTCAGACTGACTCGACTAGCGGGAGTCCCCAGTACTACAATGAGCAGTTCTTC
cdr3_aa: CSAQTDSTSGSPQYYNEQFF

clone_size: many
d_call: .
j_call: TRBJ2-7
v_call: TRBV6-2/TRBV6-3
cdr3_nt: TGTGCCAGCAGTTACACCGCTGTCGACGAGCAGTACTTC
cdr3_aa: CASSYTAVDEQYF

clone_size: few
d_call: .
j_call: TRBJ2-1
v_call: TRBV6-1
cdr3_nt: TGTGCCAGCAGAGGACGCGATGAGCAGTTCTTC
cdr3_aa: CASRGRDEQFF

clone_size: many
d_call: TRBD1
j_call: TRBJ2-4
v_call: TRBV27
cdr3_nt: TGTGCCAGCAGCCCACAGACAGGGAACCAAAACATTCAGTACTTC
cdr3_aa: CASSPQTGNQNIQYF

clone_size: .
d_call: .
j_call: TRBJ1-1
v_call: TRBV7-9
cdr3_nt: TGTGCCACCGCCATCGGGATGAACACTGAAGCTTTCTTT
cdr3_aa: CATAIGMNTEAFF

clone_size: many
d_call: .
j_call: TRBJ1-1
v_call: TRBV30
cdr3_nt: TGTGCCTGGCGGAAGGCAGGGTCTAAAGGGACTGAAGCTTTCTTT
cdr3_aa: CAWRKAGSKGTEAFF

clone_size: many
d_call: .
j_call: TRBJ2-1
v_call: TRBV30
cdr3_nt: TGTGCCTGGAGTGTACGTAACGTCGATGAGCAGTTCTTC
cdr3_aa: CAWSVRNVDEQFF

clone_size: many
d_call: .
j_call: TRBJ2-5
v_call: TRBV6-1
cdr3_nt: TGTGCCAGCCATACGGGTGGCGGACTATATGGGGAGACCCAGTACTTC
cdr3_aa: CASHTGGGLYGETQYF

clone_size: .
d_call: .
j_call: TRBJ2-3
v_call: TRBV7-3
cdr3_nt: TGTGCCAGCAGCTTATTCAATGCAGGTACAGATACGCAGTATTTT
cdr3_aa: CASSLFNAGTDTQYF

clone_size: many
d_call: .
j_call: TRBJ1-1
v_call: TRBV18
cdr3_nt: TGTGCCAGCTCACCAATCTCGCAGGGGACGGAAGCTTTCTTT
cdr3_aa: CASSPISQGTEAFF

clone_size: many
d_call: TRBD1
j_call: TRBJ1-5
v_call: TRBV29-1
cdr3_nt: TGCAGCGTTGCCGACGGGACAGGATATCAGCCCCAGCATTTT
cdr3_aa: CSVADGTGYQPQHF

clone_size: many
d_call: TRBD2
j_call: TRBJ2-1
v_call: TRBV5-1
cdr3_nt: TGCGCCAGCAGCATTGGGACTACTACCTACAATGAGCAGTTCTTC
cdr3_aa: CASSIGTTTYNEQFF

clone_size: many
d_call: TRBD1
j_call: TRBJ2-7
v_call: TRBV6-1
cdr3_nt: TGTGCCAGCAGTGACCCCCGGGACAGGAACTCCTACGAGCAGTACTTC
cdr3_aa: CASSDPRDRNSYEQYF

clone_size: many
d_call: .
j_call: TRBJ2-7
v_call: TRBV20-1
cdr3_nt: TGCAGTGCTAGTAGGACCATATACGAGCAGTACTTC
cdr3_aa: CSASRTIYEQYF

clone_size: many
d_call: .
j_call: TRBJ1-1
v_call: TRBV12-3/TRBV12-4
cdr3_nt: TGTGCCAGCAGTTACACAGAGAACACTGAAGCTTTCTTT
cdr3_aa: CASSYTENTEAFF

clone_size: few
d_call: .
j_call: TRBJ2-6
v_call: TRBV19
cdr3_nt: TGTGCCAGTTCTGACAGGCCTGGGGCCAACGTCCTGACTTTC
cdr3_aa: CASSDRPGANVLTF

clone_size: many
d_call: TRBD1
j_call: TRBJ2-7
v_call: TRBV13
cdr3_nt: TGTGCCAGCAGCGGGACAGATTTGTCCTACGAGCAGTACTTC
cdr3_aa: CASSGTDLSYEQYF

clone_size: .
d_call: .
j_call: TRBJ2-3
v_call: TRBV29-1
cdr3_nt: TGCAGCGTTGAAGACAGGGATATCAGGTATTTT
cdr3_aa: CSVEDRDIRYF